This T cell receptor (beta chain) was sequenced in a study of cytomegalovirus exposure and HLA in healthy donors. Overall study context: When 398 donors were genotyped, more than 70% of them were found to fall in the Caucasian-associated ancestry cluster. Whole-study results and caveats: Some V segments, TRBV6-2 and TRBV6-3 among them, were indistinguishable and were therefore excluded. CMV serostatus stood as the only immune exposure information on hand.

With 60 Vbeta and 13 Jbeta primers, the PCR was carried out. TCRdb's copy holds only in-frame clones and misses some; the assay was immunoSEQ multiplex PCR. Of about 160,000 clones in the sample, roughly 84% were seen once. About this clone: The target antigen is unknown.

From germline, CDR1 is ENHRY and CDR2 SYGVKD. There are 11 residues in the CDR3. The chain joins TRBV10-3 to TRBJ2-5; weak D call: TRBD2 (5 bases). The end of the DNA is better explained by TRBJ2-7, so the J call may be wrong. The TCR originated in a man aged 18-30 years in good health and CMV-seropositive. The sample taken for sequencing was PBMCs. The CDR3 loop is CAISGEYEQYF. The CDR3 region has the DNA TGTGCCATCAGCGGGGAGTACGAGCAGTACTTC.